Following are 26 T cell receptor beta chains from one sample sequenced in a study of cytomegalovirus exposure and HLA in healthy donors. The study ran its PCR with 60 Vbeta and 13 Jbeta primers. The data were produced by immunoSEQ multiplex PCR, yet TCRdb's version contains in-frame clones alone and is incomplete. This sample's table reports roughly 35,000 clones. The sequenced material came from PBMCs. Source of these receptors: a woman aged 40-49 years in good health and CMV-seropositive.

This chain links TRBV5-1 with TRBJ2-7; 7 bases are shared with TRBD2. The germline CDR1 and CDR2 sequences are SGHRS and YFSETQ. The V segment lost 0 bases and the J segment 2 bases; nucleotides outside the gene matches: 5. CDR3 length: 15 amino acids. CDR3 sequence (DNA): TGCGCCAGCAGCTTGGGGACTAGTATCCCCTACGAGCAGTACTTC. Its protein product is CASSLGTSIPYEQYF.

The genes are TRBV6-1 and TRBJ1-5; D unresolved. CDR1 is MNHNS, CDR2 SASEGT, per germline. This CDR3 region has 12 residues. Trimming took off 4 bases at V and 10 bases at J, with 11 bases between the two ends. CDR3 sequence reads: CASSGFPLPQHF. CDR3 sequence (DNA): TGTGCCAGCAGTGGTTTCCCTCTTCCCCAGCATTTT.

The V call is TRBV5-6, the J call TRBJ2-4; 8 bases are a match to TRBD1. Unmatched junction bases numbered 7, after V lost 2 bases and J lost 6 bases. The length of the CDR3 is 15 residues. In germline, CDR1 is SGHDT, CDR2 YYEEEE. This CDR3 is CASSFRTGYGNIQYF. Here the CDR3 DNA reads TGTGCCAGCAGCTTTAGGACAGGGTATGGAAACATTCAGTACTTC.

The chain carries TRBV28 and TRBJ2-3, with 10 nucleotides matching TRBD1. V lost 5 bases, J lost 3 bases, and 5 bases stayed unmatched. The length of the CDR3 is 15 residues. CDR1 and CDR2 from the germline V gene are MDHEN and SYDVKM. CDR3 protein: CASSETGGRTDTQYF. The CDR3 DNA is TGTGCCAGCAGTGAGACAGGGGGCCGTACAGATACGCAGTATTTT.

The CDR3 loop reads CATSRGGEVPYQPQHF. DNA for the CDR3: TGTGCCACCAGCAGAGGTGGAGAAGTTCCGTATCAGCCCCAGCATTTT. V usage is TRBV15 and J usage is TRBJ1-5, with D hard to call. This CDR3 region has 16 residues. Germline CDR1 LNHNV, CDR2 YYDKDF (reference sequence). The V gene lost 1 base and the J gene lost 5 bases, with 15 bases spanning the gap.

This chain links TRBV30 with TRBJ1-5; 7 bases are a match to TRBD1. V lost 3 bases to trimming and J lost 7 bases; unmatched junction nucleotides: 6. Germline V gives CDR1 GTSNPN, CDR2 SVGIG (reference sequence). This CDR3 contains 13 residues. CDR3 region: CAWSDRELQPQHF. CDR3 bases: TGTGCCTGGAGCGACAGGGAATTACAGCCCCAGCATTTT.

V usage is TRBV28 and J usage is TRBJ1-2; 12 nucleotides line up with TRBD1. Germline V gives CDR1 MDHEN, CDR2 SYDVKM. With V trimmed by 5 bases and J by 5 bases, 6 bases remained unmatched. The CDR3 is 15 residues long. CDR3 sequence: CASSAPGQGAYGYTF. The CDR3 bases are TGTGCCAGCAGTGCCCCGGGACAGGGGGCGTATGGCTACACCTTC.

V gene TRBV19 combines with J gene TRBJ1-2; 11 bases align to TRBD1. The CDR3 covers 18 residues. The V and J ends lost 6 bases and 6 bases, in that order; junction bases with no gene match: 18. From germline, CDR1 is LNHDA and CDR2 SQIVND (reference sequence). The CDR3 spells CASRLSPGQGGEVDGYTF. In DNA form, the CDR3 reads TGTGCCAGTAGGCTCTCTCCGGGACAGGGGGGAGAGGTGGATGGCTACACCTTC.

The rearrangement joins TRBV5-1 to TRBJ1-6, with TRBD1 matching 7 bases. J lost 5 bases, V lost 4 bases, and 9 bases had no gene match. Per germline, CDR1 SGHRS and CDR2 YFSETQ. This CDR3 has 16 residues. CDR3 sequence: CASSPSKTGNNSPLHF. Written as DNA, the CDR3 is TGCGCCAGCAGCCCCTCGAAGACAGGGAATAATTCACCCCTCCACTTT.

The genes are TRBV5-1 and TRBJ2-1, with D possibly matching TRBD2 (6 bases). Germline assignment: CDR1 SGHRS and CDR2 YFSETQ. V dropped 0 bases and J dropped 8 bases, with 21 bases sitting between them. This CDR3 contains 17 residues. In DNA form, the CDR3 reads TGCGCCAGCAGCTTGGTGGGGGGTGCCTATGAGTGGGATGAGCAGTTCTTC. Its protein is CASSLVGGAYEWDEQFF.

The chain has TRBV28 and TRBJ2-3; maybe TRBD2 (7 bases). V was trimmed by 10 bases and J by 0 bases, leaving 17 bases between them. CDR1 MDHEN and CDR2 SYDVKM come from the germline V gene. This CDR3 is 15 amino acids long. The CDR3 nucleotides are TGTGCCACCATCCCCGGGGGGCTAAGCACAGATACGCAGTATTTT. Translating gives CATIPGGLSTDTQYF.

The chain links TRBV7-9 to TRBJ2-1; 9 bases align to TRBD2. The germline V gene encodes CDR1 SEHNR and CDR2 FQNEAQ (reference sequence). The trim removed 4 bases at V and 10 bases at J, leaving 11 bases unmatched. The CDR3 totals 15 residues. The DNA of the CDR3 is TGTGCCAGCAGCTCAACGACTAGCGGACCTGGGGAGCAGTTCTTC. Translated: CASSSTTSGPGEQFF.

The gene calls are TRBV19 and TRBJ2-1; D gene uncertain. Trimming shortened V by 3 bases and J by 15 bases, and 24 bases separated the two germline ends. Per the germline V gene, CDR1 is LNHDA and CDR2 is SQIVND (reference sequence). The CDR3 covers 15 residues. The CDR3: CASSIQDDPGLSWFF. As DNA, the CDR3 is TGTGCCAGTAGTATTCAAGACGACCCCGGGTTGTCGTGGTTCTTC.

CDR3 nucleotide sequence: TGCGCCAGCAGTGTGAAGTTACCCCCGGGGACCCAGTACTTC. Its protein is CASSVKLPPGTQYF. J is TRBJ2-5 and V is TRBV10-2; D remains ambiguous. V lost 4 bases and J 7 bases, leaving 16 bases between the germline ends. Germline CDR1 reads WSHSY; CDR2 reads SAAADI. The CDR3 consists of 14 residues.

This chain connects TRBV7-2 to TRBJ2-5, with 7 nucleotides matching TRBD1. This CDR3 is built from 17 residues. Germline CDR1 reads SGHTA; CDR2 reads FQGNSA. With 1 base clipped from V and 4 bases from J, the junction kept 12 bases outside the gene matches. The CDR3 loop reads CASSLETGNARPETQYF. DNA of the CDR3: TGTGCCAGCAGCTTAGAGACAGGGAATGCACGTCCAGAGACCCAGTACTTC.

The chain carries TRBV19 and TRBJ1-2; no clear D. CDR1 and CDR2 (germline): LNHDA, SQIVND (reference sequence). V was cut by 5 bases and J by 2 bases, with 15 bases left in between. CDR3 size: 15 residues. CDR3 DNA sequence: TGTGCCAGTAGTCAAAACCTTATTACAAACTATGGCTACACCTTC. It translates to CASSQNLITNYGYTF.

This chain links TRBV4-1 with TRBJ1-2; 7 positions match TRBD1. In germline, CDR1 is MGHRA, CDR2 YSYEKL. V was pared by 0 bases and J by 4 bases, with 5 bases of the junction left unmatched. CDR3 length: 15 amino acids. The CDR3 sequence is CASSQESRDSYGYTF. CDR3 DNA sequence: TGCGCCAGCAGCCAAGAGTCCCGGGACAGCTATGGCTACACCTTC.

The chain uses TRBV7-9 and TRBJ1-1; possible D gene TRBD1, 6 bases. V dropped 3 bases and J dropped 0 bases, with 14 bases sitting between them. Germline values: CDR1 SEHNR, CDR2 FQNEAQ (reference sequence). The CDR3 loop spans 16 amino acids. CDR3 loop: CASSFLLDRLNTEAFF. The CDR3 DNA sequence: TGTGCCAGCAGCTTCCTTCTCGACAGGTTGAACACTGAAGCTTTCTTT.

The chain has TRBV7-8 and TRBJ2-2; D may be TRBD2 (5 bases). CDR1 and CDR2 from the germline V gene are SGHVS and FQNEAQ. V shed 5 bases and J shed 3 bases, with 10 bases lying between them. The CDR3 consists of 14 residues. This CDR3 reads CASSITRDTGELFF. For the CDR3, the DNA is TGTGCCAGCAGCATAACTAGAGACACCGGGGAGCTGTTTTTT.

V usage is TRBV2 and J usage is TRBJ2-3, with 8 bases matching TRBD2. The CDR3 runs 15 residues. The V gene end was trimmed by 8 bases and the J gene end by 2 bases; junction bases not matched to a gene: 9. Germline CDR1 is SNHLY and CDR2 is FYNNEI. In nucleotides, the CDR3 is TGTGCCAGCGTTGGGCTAGCGGGTCCCACAGATACGCAGTATTTT. Its protein is CASVGLAGPTDTQYF. Full variable domain (remainder filled in from reference TRBV2 and TRBJ2-3): EPEVTQTPSHQVTQMGQEVILRCVPISNHLYFYWYRQILGQKVEFLVSFYNNEISEKSEIFDDQFSVERPDGSNFTLKIRSTKLEDSAMYFCASVGLAGPTDTQYFGPGTRLTVL.

The V gene is TRBV30, the J gene TRBJ1-4, with TRBD1 matching 7 bases. The germline V gene encodes CDR1 GTSNPN and CDR2 SVGIG (reference sequence). Germline trimming cut 8 bases from V and 0 bases from J; bases unmatched to any gene: 3. The CDR3 is 13 residues long. The CDR3 region is CAGTGATNEKLFF. The CDR3 DNA reads as TGTGCCGGAACAGGGGCAACTAATGAAAAACTGTTTTTT.

In nucleotides, the CDR3 is TGTGCCAGCGGAACAATAAACAGGGGCACAGATACGCAGTATTTT. Protein: CASGTINRGTDTQYF. V and J are TRBV5-6 and TRBJ2-3, with D perhaps matching TRBD1 (6 bases). Germline assignment: CDR1 SGHDT and CDR2 YYEEEE. V lost 7 bases and J 1 base, leaving 16 bases between the germline ends. The CDR3 covers 15 residues.

The chain is built from TRBV30 and TRBJ2-5; 10 bases match TRBD1. The CDR3 is made up of 15 amino acids. V shed 7 bases and J 5 bases; nucleotides not matched to a gene: 13. CDR1 is GTSNPN and CDR2 is SVGIG in the germline V gene (reference sequence). The CDR3 region is CALESGTGVWETQYF. CDR3 bases: TGTGCCTTGGAGAGTGGGACAGGGGTATGGGAGACCCAGTACTTC.

V and J are TRBV28 and TRBJ1-4, with D possibly TRBD1 on 5 matching bases. Germline-derived CDR1 and CDR2 are MDHEN and SYDVKM. Trimming took 5 bases from V and 3 from J, leaving 7 bases between them. The CDR3 spans 13 residues. As DNA, the CDR3 is TGTGCCAGCAGTAAGACAGCTAATGAAAAACTGTTTTTT. Protein: CASSKTANEKLFF.

The V gene is TRBV6-5, the J gene TRBJ2-3; 9 nucleotides align to TRBD2. V lost 8 bases to trimming and J lost 6 bases; unmatched junction nucleotides: 12. Germline V gives CDR1 MNHEY, CDR2 SVGAGI. CDR3 length: 15 amino acids. In nucleotides, the CDR3 is TGTGCCAGCGGTTTCCCAGCGGGAGGAGCGGATACGCAGTATTTT. This translates into CASGFPAGGADTQYF.

This chain links TRBV4-1 with TRBJ2-7; D may be TRBD2 (6 bases). From germline, CDR1 is MGHRA and CDR2 YSYEKL. The CDR3 contains 16 residues. The germline V and J ends were trimmed by 0 bases and 4 bases, with 16 bases remaining between them. CDR3 region: CASSQDLLRGRYEQYF. DNA of the CDR3: TGCGCCAGCAGCCAAGATCTTCTCCGGGGGAGATACGAGCAGTACTTC.